The present TCR beta chain was sequenced within a study of CXCR3-negative and CXCR3-positive naive CD8 T cells (dated by TCRdb to the late 2010s). Notes on the research overall: Roughly 150 million TRB reads were obtained in total, roughly 1.5 +/- 0.3 million reads per library. Data from around 11 donors, pooled across two independent experiments, went into the diversity and physicochemical repertoire analyses. TRBV-TRBJ cluster analysis included naive subsets from 5 or 6 donors and memory cells from 3 donors. What the study reported, not specific to this receptor: CXCR3 expression partially decreased after cryopreservation, so most assays used freshly isolated PBMCs. Because surface CD5, which has been linked to self-reactivity in mice, was comparable between naive subsets, TCR interaction strength was also inferred from TRB CDR3 physicochemical properties. Comparably high repertoire diversity was found in both naive subsets, whereas much lower repertoire diversity was found in memory CD8+ T cells. Similar TRBV-TRBJ usage was shown by naive CXCR3-negative and CXCR3-positive cells from the same donor, whereas distinct patterns were shown by memory cells.

In regard to this clonotype: No cognate antigen has been identified for it.

For each CD8+ T cell subset, flow sorting was done in triplicate, and 300,000 to 350,000 cells per subset went directly into RLT lysis buffer. Peripheral blood mononuclear cells were isolated from buffy coats by standard density gradient centrifugation. Total RNA was extracted from sorted cells with an RNeasy Mini Kit. TCRdb records NextSeq 550 as the sequencer. The Human TCR Profiling Kit (MiLaboratory) was used to make UMI-labeled 5' RACE TRB cDNA libraries. cDNA synthesis used the entire amount of extracted RNA, and PCR amplification then used the entire amount of cDNA produced. Libraries were prepared in parallel using an identical number of PCR cycles. Turning to the authors' computational methods: About 53,000 +/- 9,400 unique UMI-labeled TRB cDNA molecules per library were extracted with MIGEC and MiXCR, with at least two reads per UMI required. Each library averaged about 37,000 +/- 9,700 functional in-frame TRB CDR3 nucleotide clonotypes without stop codons. Diversity metrics, including normalized Shannon-Wiener and Chao1, were computed in VDJtools after downsampling to 5000 UMI-labeled TRB molecules per sample. VDJtools computed clonotype-size-weighted physicochemical properties of the central five CDR3 residues: interaction energy, strength, volume and Kidera factor 4. One entry per CDR3 protein sequence results from the TCRdb reprocessing of the reads, with DNA left out. TCRdb assigned the V and J calls; the authors' analysis was not used. The sample's records list tens of thousands of distinct CDR3 sequences. Roughly 20% of the sample comes from the top ten.

The germline V gene (reference sequence) specifies DFQATT as CDR1 and SNEGSKA as CDR2. The CDR3 spans 13 residues, from the cysteine through the phenylalanine. No DNA appears here. Specimen: memory CD8+ T cells from blood. The cell subset or site label on this specimen signifies: conventional CD8+ memory T cells (TMEM), sorted as controls. The chain links TRBV20-1 with TRBJ1-1; the TCRdb D gene call, TRBD1, has no DNA to confirm it. The TCR originated in a human donor in good health. Some clones in this sample may be carry-over from other donors' samples. The CDR3 region: CSARDPPTAEAFF.